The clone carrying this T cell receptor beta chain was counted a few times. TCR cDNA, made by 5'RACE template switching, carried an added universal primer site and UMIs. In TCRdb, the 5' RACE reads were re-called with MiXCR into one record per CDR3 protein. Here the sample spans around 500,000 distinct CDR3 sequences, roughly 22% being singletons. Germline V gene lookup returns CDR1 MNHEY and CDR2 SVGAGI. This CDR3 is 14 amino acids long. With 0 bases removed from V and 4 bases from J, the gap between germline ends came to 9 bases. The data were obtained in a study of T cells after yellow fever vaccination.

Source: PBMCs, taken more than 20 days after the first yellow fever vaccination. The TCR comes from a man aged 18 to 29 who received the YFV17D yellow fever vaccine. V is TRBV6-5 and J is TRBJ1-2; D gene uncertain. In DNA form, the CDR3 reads TGTGCCAGCAGTTACTCGACGCAAAGCTATGGCTACACCTTC. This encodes CASSYSTQSYGYTF.